Following are 8 T cell receptor beta chains from one sample sequenced in a study of patients and donors after allogeneic stem cell transplantation. In TCRdb, the RT-PCR reads were re-called with MiXCR into one record per CDR3 protein. The profile shows more than 150,000 distinct CDR3 sequences, 20% to 25% of them singletons. The sample was blood, either unsorted or a sorted T cell fraction (not recorded which). Source of these receptors: a human donor who was either an allogeneic HSCT recipient or a stem cell or donor lymphocyte infusion donor (not recorded which). It is not recorded whose cells these are; they may come from a transplant donor.

This clonotype was observed many times. For the CDR3, the DNA is TGTGCCAGCAGCCCTTCTGGGCGGACCGGGGAGCTGTTTTTT. Translation gives CASSPSGRTGELFF. The chain uses TRBV7-3 and TRBJ2-2; no definite D call. Germline V gene sequence: CDR1 SGHTA, CDR2 FQGTGA. Deletions cut 5 bases from V and 5 bases from J, with 12 bases between. The CDR3 has 14 residues.

This clonotype came up a few times. V is TRBV4-2 and J is TRBJ2-2; maybe TRBD2 (5 bases). The CDR3 has 15 amino acids. V was pared by 0 bases and J by 2 bases, with 7 bases between. CDR1 LGHNA and CDR2 YNFKEQ come from the germline V gene. The CDR3, as DNA: TGTGCCAGCAGCCAAGACCGGGGTAACACCGGGGAGCTGTTTTTT. It translates to CASSQDRGNTGELFF.

The rearrangement links TRBV20-1 to TRBJ1-6; TRBD1 is a possible D gene (6 bases). The CDR3 is 18 residues long. Deletions cut 5 bases from V and 5 bases from J, with 25 bases between. The germline V gene encodes CDR1 DFQATT and CDR2 SNEGSKA (reference sequence). CDR3 loop: CSAVPYRGQGPDNSPLHF. The CDR3 coding sequence is TGCAGTGCTGTGCCGTACCGGGGGCAGGGGCCAGATAATTCACCCCTCCACTTT.

There are many counts of this clonotype. J is TRBJ1-1 and V is TRBV18, with unresolved D. V was shortened by 1 base and J by 11 bases, with 23 bases between the two germline ends. Looked up from germline, CDR1 is KGHSH and CDR2 is LQKENI. This CDR3 has 16 amino acids. The CDR3 DNA sequence: TGTGCCAGCTCACCACGCACCCCTGACACTGTGGAGACGGCTTTCTTT. This codes for CASSPRTPDTVETAFF.

This clonotype showed up just a few times. The chain is built from TRBV12-3 or TRBV12-4 and TRBJ1-2; TRBD1 might be the D (5 bases). Between the trimmed V and J ends, which lost 4 bases and 4 bases, there was a span of 13 bases. The CDR3 covers 14 residues. CDR3: CASSSRGAVYGYTF. The CDR3 DNA follows: TGTGCCAGCAGTTCCCGGGGCGCCGTCTATGGCTACACCTTC.

The chain is built from TRBV2 and TRBJ2-1, with 9 bases identical to TRBD2. V dropped 3 bases and J dropped 8; count of bases not matched to a gene: 5. The CDR3 has 14 amino acids. Germline V gene sequence: CDR1 SNHLY, CDR2 FYNNEI. The CDR3 region is CASSDLAGSYEQFF. The CDR3 nucleotides are TGTGCCAGCAGTGATCTAGCGGGATCTTATGAGCAGTTCTTC.

The CDR3 DNA is TGTGCCAGCAGTTTTGGACACTCTCTCACAGATACGCAGTATTTT. It codes for CASSFGHSLTDTQYF. This chain connects TRBV12-3 or TRBV12-4 to TRBJ2-3, with D possibly being TRBD1 (5 bases). This CDR3 has 15 residues. V was shortened by 3 bases and J by 2 bases, with 12 bases between the two germline ends.

V gene TRBV12-3 or TRBV12-4 combines with J gene TRBJ1-5; 7 nucleotides agree with TRBD1. J lost 2 bases, V lost 6 bases, and 7 bases had no gene match. The CDR3 runs to 15 residues. The CDR3 sequence is CASSRNGQGNQPQHF. CDR3 coding DNA: TGTGCCAGCAGCAGGAATGGACAGGGCAATCAGCCCCAGCATTTT.